This paragraph covers one T cell receptor (beta chain) sequence. The record originates from a study of blood T cell repertoires in COVID-19. About the research overall: Sources were T cells, B-cell-depleted T cells, or PBMCs; the material itself was cDNA or gDNA.

The germline CDR1 and CDR2 sequences are GTSNPN and SVGIG (reference sequence). V was clipped by 0 bases and J by 3 bases, with 18 bases between them. The CDR3 has 16 amino acids. In the original processing: Nucleated cell number was recorded as an estimate derived from reference gene primer amplification. Profiling relied on immunoSEQ multiplex PCR, and the TCRdb table lists in-frame clones only, not all of them. The DNA gave D and trimming, while V, J and clone size come from that table. The data hold over 200,000 clones, with around nine tenths observed a single time. The study recruited people aged 18 to 89 years across roughly 23 US areas. Participant-given clinical history determined each cohort assignment.

Sequencing was performed on PBMCs or T cells enriched from blood (not recorded which). This clonotype was sampled from a man aged 35 to 55 who had recovered from COVID-19. The chain has TRBV30 and TRBJ2-7, with D maybe TRBD1 (6 bases). The CDR3 is CAWSVLPGRGLYEQYF. Written as DNA, the CDR3 is TGTGCCTGGAGTGTACTCCCCGGCAGGGGTCTCTACGAGCAGTACTTC.